This passage covers 10 T cell receptor beta chains from one sample sequenced in a study of cytomegalovirus exposure and HLA in healthy donors. Vbeta (60) and Jbeta (13) primers were used in the PCR. Measured with immunoSEQ multiplex PCR; TCRdb has only the in-frame clones, and not every one. The sample has about 160,000 clones, around four fifths seen once. The sample consisted of PBMCs. All receptors derive from a girl aged 2-15 years in good health and CMV-seropositive.

This chain joins TRBV2 and TRBJ2-5; 7 bases agree with TRBD2. This CDR3 has 14 amino acids. Germline-derived CDR1 and CDR2 are SNHLY and FYNNEI. V shed 2 bases, J shed 1 base, and the junction held 1 base outside the gene matches. CDR3 sequence (DNA): TGTGCCAGCAGTGAACCGGGGGGCCAAGAGACCCAGTACTTC. It codes for CASSEPGGQETQYF.

This chain connects TRBV5-1 to TRBJ1-3, with no clear D. The V and J ends lost 1 base and 3 bases respectively, with 14 bases between them. This CDR3 has 16 amino acids. Per the germline V gene, CDR1 is SGHRS and CDR2 is YFSETQ. CDR3 nucleotide sequence: TGCGCCAGCAGCTTGTGGCAATCACCGGGTGGAAACACCATATATTTT. Translated, it gives CASSLWQSPGGNTIYF.

The chain has TRBV19 and TRBJ2-3; TRBD2 matches 8 bases. CDR1 is LNHDA and CDR2 is SQIVND in the germline V gene (reference sequence). This CDR3 is 13 amino acids long. The junction had 3 bases not matched to a gene; V was cut back by 5 bases and J by 5 bases. The DNA for the CDR3 is TGTGCCAGTAGTTCCCGGGAGGGAGATACGCAGTATTTT. It codes for CASSSREGDTQYF.

The chain joins TRBV19 to TRBJ2-2; 10 positions agree with TRBD1. The CDR3 runs to 19 residues. Losses at the gene ends were 5 bases for V and 4 bases for J; bases not matched to a gene: 16. CDR1 is LNHDA, CDR2 SQIVND, per germline (reference sequence). The CDR3 DNA reads TGTGCCAGTAGTGACCTCCCGGACAGGGGGAGGTTGGGCACCGGGGAGCTGTTTTTT. Translating it yields CASSDLPDRGRLGTGELFF. The full variable domain, its missing parts supplied by reference TRBV19 and TRBJ2-2, is DGGITQSPKYLFRKEGQNVTLSCEQNLNHDAMYWYRQDPGQGLRLIYYSQIVNDFQKGDIAEGYSVSREKKESFPLTVTSAQKNPTAFYLCASSDLPDRGRLGTGELFFGEGSRLTVL.

This clone has only one observation. This chain joins TRBV5-4 and TRBJ2-1, with 7 bases identical to TRBD1. V shed 0 bases and J 5 bases; nucleotides not matched to a gene: 8. The CDR3 is made up of 16 amino acids. The germline V gene has CDR1 SGHNT and CDR2 YYREEE (reference sequence). CDR3 nucleotides: TGTGCCAGCAGCTTGGCCGAGGGGGCGGGTAACAATGAGCAGTTCTTC. Amino acids: CASSLAEGAGNNEQFF.

The chain joins TRBV5-6 to TRBJ1-5; 9 bases match TRBD1. The V segment lost 0 bases and the J segment 5 bases; nucleotides outside the gene matches: 9. Germline values: CDR1 SGHDT, CDR2 YYEEEE. The CDR3 length is 17 residues. The CDR3 region is CASSLAMGQGSYQPQHF. The CDR3 coding sequence is TGTGCCAGCAGCTTGGCTATGGGACAGGGATCTTATCAGCCCCAGCATTTT.

The V and J genes are TRBV28 and TRBJ2-3; 9 bases are a match to TRBD2. The CDR3 totals 16 residues. Germline V lookup: CDR1 MDHEN, CDR2 SYDVKM. The V segment lost 5 bases and the J segment 0 bases; nucleotides outside the gene matches: 6. The CDR3 protein is CASSAPGLASTDTQYF. The CDR3 DNA reads as TGTGCCAGCAGTGCCCCGGGACTAGCAAGCACAGATACGCAGTATTTT.

V and J are TRBV5-5 and TRBJ2-7; D may be TRBD2 (6 bases). Germline-derived CDR1 and CDR2 are SGHKS and YYEKEE (reference sequence). The V and J ends lost 1 base and 1 base respectively, with 9 bases between them. CDR3 length: 14 amino acids. CDR3 sequence: CASSLRGGSYEQYF. The CDR3 DNA sequence: TGTGCCAGCAGCTTGAGGGGAGGTTCCTACGAGCAGTACTTC.

This chain uses TRBV7-2 with TRBJ2-2; maybe TRBD1 (6 bases). The CDR3 extends over 13 amino acids. Trimming stripped 5 bases from V and 6 bases from J, with 10 bases between. Germline lookup yields CDR1 SGHTA and CDR2 FQGNSA. The CDR3 DNA reads as TGTGCCAGCAGCCTGAGGGGGTCCGGGGAGCTGTTTTTT. It specifies CASSLRGSGELFF.

The V call is TRBV7-9, the J call TRBJ2-3; D is undetermined. Looked up from germline, CDR1 is SEHNR and CDR2 is FQNEAQ (reference sequence). Trimming cost V 5 bases and J 2 bases, with 11 bases left between them. This CDR3 is built from 14 residues. The CDR3 DNA sequence: TGTGCCAGCAGCCCGACACAATCCACAGATACGCAGTATTTT. Its translation: CASSPTQSTDTQYF.